Listed below are T cell receptor beta chains from one sample, sequenced in a study of PD-1 blockade in classical Hodgkin lymphoma. Assay: immunoSEQ multiplex PCR; the TCRdb copy retains only in-frame clones and omits some. The sample lists roughly 8,300 clones; approximately 80% were seen once. The sample here was CD4+ T cells from blood, taken at baseline. The receptors were sampled from a human donor with classical Hodgkin lymphoma. Each CDR3 is given with its conserved first and last residue. Fields, in order: V gene, J gene, clone size, D gene, CDR3 DNA, CDR3 protein. D genes are given only for firm matches. The size entry is marked missing in some rows and otherwise reads once, few, many or a size class.

TRBV4-2	TRBJ1-2	-	-	TGTGCCAGCAGCCAAGACGAGGCTACCAAAGGGATCTATGGCTACACCTTC	CASSQDEATKGIYGYTF
TRBV6-1	TRBJ2-5	-	TRBD2	TGTGCCAGCAATACGGGACTAGCGGGGGGGAATACCCAGTACTTC	CASNTGLAGGNTQYF
TRBV11-2	TRBJ2-7	-	-	TGTGCCAGCAGCAAATACCCGGGACTTCCTTATGAGCAGTACTTC	CASSKYPGLPYEQYF
TRBV11-2	TRBJ2-7	-	TRBD2	TGTGCCAGCAGCTTAGACCTAGCGGGAGGGTCCTACGAGCAGTACTTC	CASSLDLAGGSYEQYF
TRBV4-2	TRBJ2-3	-	-	TGTGCCAGCAGCCAAGCTCGTCTTGCGGGCCTGGATACGCAGTATTTT	CASSQARLAGLDTQYF
TRBV6-5	TRBJ1-2	-	-	TGTGCCACAGGGTCCTCCTATGGCTACACCTTC	CATGSSYGYTF
TRBV6-5	TRBJ2-7	once	-	TGTGCCAGCAGAGGCACGGGACGCAGTACCTACGAGCAGTACTTC	CASRGTGRSTYEQYF
TRBV7-9	TRBJ2-5	-	TRBD1	TGTGCCAGCAGCTTATCCGACAGGGCTACCCAGTACTTC	CASSLSDRATQYF
TRBV6-5	TRBJ2-7	-	-	TGTGCCAGCAGTTTGGGATCGGCTTCCTACGAGCAGTACTTC	CASSLGSASYEQYF
TRBV7-9	TRBJ1-3	-	-	TGTGCCAGCAGCGCGAACGAATTATACTCTGGAAACACCATATATTTT	CASSANELYSGNTIYF
TRBV7-2	TRBJ2-3	-	TRBD1	TGTGCCAGCAGCCTACAGGGGGTGCGCACAGATACGCAGTATTTT	CASSLQGVRTDTQYF
TRBV4-1	TRBJ2-2	-	-	TGCGCCAGCAGCCAAGCAATACGTGCCGGGGAGCTGTTTTTT	CASSQAIRAGELFF
TRBV6-1	TRBJ1-6	-	-	TGTGCCAGCAGCCGGAGTTTCACCCTCCACTTT	CASSRSFTLHF
TRBV25-1	TRBJ2-2	-	-	TGTGCCAGCAGTGAATTGGGGGGAACCGGGGAGCTGTTTTTT	CASSELGGTGELFF
TRBV28	TRBJ1-2	-	-	TGTGCCAGCAGTTCGTTTGGGGGGCTGGGCTATGGCTACACCTTC	CASSSFGGLGYGYTF
TRBV5-6	TRBJ2-5	-	-	TGTGCCAGCAGCCAGTGGGGTTTAGAGACCCAGTACTTC	CASSQWGLETQYF
TRBV5-1	TRBJ2-5	-	TRBD2	TGCGCCAGCAGCCCCCGGGTAGCGGGGGGGCTAGAGACCCAGTACTTC	CASSPRVAGGLETQYF
TRBV4-2	TRBJ2-1	-	TRBD2	TGTGCCAGCAGCGCTCACTCCGCCCTTAGCGGGCCCTACAATGAGCAGTTCTTC	CASSAHSALSGPYNEQFF
TRBV10-3	TRBJ2-5	-	-	TGTGCCATCAGCGACACTAGCCGGGGGACCCAGTACTTC	CAISDTSRGTQYF
TRBV7-8	TRBJ1-1	-	-	TGTGCCAGCAGTCAACAGGGATTTGAAGCTTTCTTT	CASSQQGFEAFF
TRBV27	TRBJ1-1	-	-	TGTGCCAGCAGTTTTCGTACATTTACTGAAGCTTTCTTT	CASSFRTFTEAFF
TRBV28	TRBJ1-2	-	-	TGTGCCAGCAGTTTACTCCTCCGGACCTATGGCTACACCTTC	CASSLLLRTYGYTF
TRBV19	TRBJ2-5	few	-	TGTGCCAGTAGTCCGACGGACTTCCAAGAGACCCAGTACTTC	CASSPTDFQETQYF
TRBV5-1	TRBJ2-5	few	TRBD1	TGCGCCAGCAGCCGGGGACAGGCTGAGACCCAGTACTTC	CASSRGQAETQYF
TRBV7-2	TRBJ1-4	-	-	TGTGCCAGCAGCTTAGCTATGTGGGTGCAGGGTGAAAAACTGTTTTTT	CASSLAMWVQGEKLFF
TRBV7-2	TRBJ2-5	-	-	TGTGCCAGCAGCTTAGTAGTCACAGGGAGAGAGACCCAGTACTTC	CASSLVVTGRETQYF
TRBV6-5	TRBJ1-5	-	-	TGTGCCAGCAGGGGGACGGGCAATCAGCCCCAGCATTTT	CASRGTGNQPQHF
TRBV14	TRBJ2-3	-	-	TGTGCCAGCAAGGCGATCCGTATCACAGATACGCAGTATTTT	CASKAIRITDTQYF
TRBV11-2	TRBJ2-7	-	TRBD2	TGTGCCAGCAGCTTAATACTAGCGGGAGACTACGAGCAGTACTTC	CASSLILAGDYEQYF